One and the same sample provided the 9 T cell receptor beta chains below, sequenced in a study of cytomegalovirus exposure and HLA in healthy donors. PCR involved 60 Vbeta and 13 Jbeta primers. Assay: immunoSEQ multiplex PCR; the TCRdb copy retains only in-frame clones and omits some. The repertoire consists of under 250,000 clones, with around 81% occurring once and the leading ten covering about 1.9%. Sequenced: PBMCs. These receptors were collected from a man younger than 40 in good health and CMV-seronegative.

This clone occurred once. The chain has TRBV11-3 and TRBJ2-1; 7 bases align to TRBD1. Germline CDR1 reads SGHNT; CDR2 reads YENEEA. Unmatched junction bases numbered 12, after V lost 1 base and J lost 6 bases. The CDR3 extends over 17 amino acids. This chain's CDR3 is CASSLVLGTEGSNEQFF. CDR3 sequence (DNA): TGTGCCAGCAGCTTAGTCCTAGGGACAGAGGGGTCCAATGAGCAGTTCTTC.

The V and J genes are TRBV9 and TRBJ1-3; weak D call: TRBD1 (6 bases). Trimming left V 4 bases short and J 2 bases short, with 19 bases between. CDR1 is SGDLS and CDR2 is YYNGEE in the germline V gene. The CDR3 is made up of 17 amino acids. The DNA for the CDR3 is TGTGCCAGCAGCCCTTTTACAGGGAGTGTAGCTGGAAACACCATATATTTT. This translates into CASSPFTGSVAGNTIYF.

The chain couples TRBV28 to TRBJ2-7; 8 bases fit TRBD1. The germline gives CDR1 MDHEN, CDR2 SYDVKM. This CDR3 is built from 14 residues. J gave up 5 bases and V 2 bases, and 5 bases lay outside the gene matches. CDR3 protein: CASSLIQGAHEQYF. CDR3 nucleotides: TGTGCCAGCAGTTTAATCCAGGGGGCCCACGAGCAGTACTTC.

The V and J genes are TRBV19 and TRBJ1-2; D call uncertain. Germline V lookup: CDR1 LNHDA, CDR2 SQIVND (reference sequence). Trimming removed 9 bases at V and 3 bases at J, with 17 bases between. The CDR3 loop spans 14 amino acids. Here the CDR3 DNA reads TGTGCCAGCAGAGTCGGGATGGCGGACTATGGCTACACCTTC. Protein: CASRVGMADYGYTF. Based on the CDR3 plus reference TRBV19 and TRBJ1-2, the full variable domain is DGGITQSPKYLFRKEGQNVTLSCEQNLNHDAMYWYRQDPGQGLRLIYYSQIVNDFQKGDIAEGYSVSREKKESFPLTVTSAQKNPTAFYLCASRVGMADYGYTFGSGTRLTVV.

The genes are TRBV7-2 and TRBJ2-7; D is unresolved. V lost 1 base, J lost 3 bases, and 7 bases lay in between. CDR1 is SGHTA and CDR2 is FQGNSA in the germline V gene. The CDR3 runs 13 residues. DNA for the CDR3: TGTGCCAGCAGCTTAGTGCGCGGCTACGAGCAGTACTTC. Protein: CASSLVRGYEQYF. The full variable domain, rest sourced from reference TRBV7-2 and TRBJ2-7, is GAGVSQSPSNKVTEKGKDVELRCDPISGHTALYWYRQSLGQGLEFLIYFQGNSAPDKSGLPSDRFSAERTGGSVSTLTIQRTQQEDSAVYLCASSLVRGYEQYFGPGTRLTVT.

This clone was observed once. The CDR3 protein is CASSRDRVDEKLFF. The CDR3 nucleotides read TGCGCCAGCAGCCGGGACAGGGTGGATGAAAAACTGTTTTTT. The rearrangement links TRBV5-1 to TRBJ1-4; 9 bases agree with TRBD1. J gave up 6 bases and V 4 bases, and 4 bases lay outside the gene matches. The CDR3 has 14 amino acids. Germline V gene data show CDR1 as SGHRS and CDR2 as YFSETQ.

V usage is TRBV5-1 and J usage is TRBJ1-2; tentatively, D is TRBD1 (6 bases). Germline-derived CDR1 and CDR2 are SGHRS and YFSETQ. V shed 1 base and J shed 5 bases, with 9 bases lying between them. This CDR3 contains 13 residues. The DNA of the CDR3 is TGCGCCAGCAGCTTGACAGGGTTATATGGCTACACCTTC. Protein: CASSLTGLYGYTF.

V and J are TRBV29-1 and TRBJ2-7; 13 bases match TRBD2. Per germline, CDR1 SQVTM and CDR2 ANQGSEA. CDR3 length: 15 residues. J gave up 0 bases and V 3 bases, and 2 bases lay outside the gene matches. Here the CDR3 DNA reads TGCAGCGTTGAGGGGACTAGCGGGGCCTCCTACGAGCAGTACTTC. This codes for CSVEGTSGASYEQYF.

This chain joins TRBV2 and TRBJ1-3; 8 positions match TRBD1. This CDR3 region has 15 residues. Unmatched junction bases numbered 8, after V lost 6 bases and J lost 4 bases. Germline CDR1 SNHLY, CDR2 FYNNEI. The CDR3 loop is CASSGQGIQGNTIYF. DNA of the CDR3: TGTGCCAGCAGCGGACAGGGAATTCAGGGAAACACCATATATTTT. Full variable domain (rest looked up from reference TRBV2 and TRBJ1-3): EPEVTQTPSHQVTQMGQEVILRCVPISNHLYFYWYRQILGQKVEFLVSFYNNEISEKSEIFDDQFSVERPDGSNFTLKIRSTKLEDSAMYFCASSGQGIQGNTIYFGEGSWLTVV.